This T cell receptor beta chain was observed in a study of blood T cells in healthy people across ages. Study-level findings and limits: Nothing was known about donor CMV status, and this possibly confounded expanded clonotype changes. Conclusively comparing naive with antigen-experienced cells was impossible with unsorted PBMCs.

A second PCR, run for roughly 6 to 11 cycles, used a sample-barcoded 5' primer plus a J-beta primer mix. MiXCR, applied by TCRdb to the 5' RACE reads, yields one record per CDR3 protein. The data contain 540,000 or so distinct CDR3 sequences, 25% to 30% of them seen just once; the ten biggest clones take up approximately 17%. To note about this clonotype: Its antigen is not identified.

The CDR3 consists of 15 residues. Per germline, CDR1 SGHTA and CDR2 FQGTGA. The J segment lost 4 bases and the V segment lost 1 base, leaving 6 bases of the junction unmatched. The sample taken for sequencing was blood. J is TRBJ1-1 and V is TRBV7-3; 7 nucleotides line up with TRBD1. This TCR was sampled from a woman between 65 and 79 years old in good health. The CDR3 spells CASSLRRQGGTEAFF. CDR3 sequence (DNA): TGTGCCAGCAGCTTAAGACGACAGGGAGGCACTGAAGCTTTCTTT.